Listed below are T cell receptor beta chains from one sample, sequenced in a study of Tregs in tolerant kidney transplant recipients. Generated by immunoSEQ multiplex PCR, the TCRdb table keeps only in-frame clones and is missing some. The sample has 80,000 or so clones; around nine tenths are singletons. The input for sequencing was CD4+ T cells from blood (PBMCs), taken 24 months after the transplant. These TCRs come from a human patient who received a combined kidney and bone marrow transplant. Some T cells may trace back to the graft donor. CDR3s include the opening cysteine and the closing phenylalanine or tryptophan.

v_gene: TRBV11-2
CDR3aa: CASSLGLGEEENQPQHF

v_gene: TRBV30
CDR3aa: CAWSPRTSGGYEQYF

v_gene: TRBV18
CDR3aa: CASSPTGSNSPLHF

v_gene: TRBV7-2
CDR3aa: CASSIRHLYNSPLHF

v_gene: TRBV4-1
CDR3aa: CASSRIGSGGVYEQYF

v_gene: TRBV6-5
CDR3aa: CASSYADRRYEQYF

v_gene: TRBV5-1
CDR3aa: CASSLYRQGRNEQYF

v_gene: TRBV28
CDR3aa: CASSGSSYNSPLHF

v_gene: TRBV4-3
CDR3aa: CASSRGTSGINEQFF

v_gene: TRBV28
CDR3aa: CASSRPPGGGQETQYF

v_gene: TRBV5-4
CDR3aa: CASSPAQGRGTYEQYF

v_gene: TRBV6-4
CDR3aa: CASSLLAGRAYEQYF

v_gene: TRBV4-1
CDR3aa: CASSQSGRAAEQFF

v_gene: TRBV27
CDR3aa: CASSSLRSTALDNEQFF

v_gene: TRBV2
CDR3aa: CASSVEGRAGGTEAFF

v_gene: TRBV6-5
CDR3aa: CASSYRGFNEKLFF

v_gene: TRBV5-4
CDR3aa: CASSFRDGYTF

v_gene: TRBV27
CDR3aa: CASSTGDEDSYTYEQYF

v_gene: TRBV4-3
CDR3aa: CASSLHGTANTEAFF

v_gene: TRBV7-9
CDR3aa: CASSLAPPHYINTEAFF

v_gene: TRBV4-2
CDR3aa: CASSQDGLSYNSPLHF

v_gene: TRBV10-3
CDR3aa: CAISESLAGTDTQYF

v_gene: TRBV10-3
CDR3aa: CAISDGLAGGGEQFF

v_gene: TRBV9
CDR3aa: CASTILAGMRGTGELFF

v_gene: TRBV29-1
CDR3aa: CSVDADRVTGELFF

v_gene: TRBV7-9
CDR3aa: CASSPRTAATNEKLFF

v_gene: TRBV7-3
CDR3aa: CASSLGFSGGSSTDTQYF

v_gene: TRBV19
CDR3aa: CASSMGRGRGRSNEQYF

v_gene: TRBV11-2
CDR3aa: CASSFQGAGEGEQFF

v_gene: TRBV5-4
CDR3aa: CASSGGTPNTGELFF

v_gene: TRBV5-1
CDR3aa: CASRPGLAGTTDTQYF

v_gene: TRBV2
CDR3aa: CASGLSGRETGELFF

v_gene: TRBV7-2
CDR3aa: CASSGDRGRETQYF

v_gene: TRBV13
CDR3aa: CASSGRGKVSGRNQETQYF

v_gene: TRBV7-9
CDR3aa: CASSVLWPNEETQYF

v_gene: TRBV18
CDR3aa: CASSPSAKSGYTEAFF

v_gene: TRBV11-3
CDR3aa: CASSPGQGDSETQYF

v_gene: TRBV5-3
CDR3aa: CARSPNIGSGGTTGMNTEAFF

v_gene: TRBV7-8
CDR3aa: CASSSRLAGGPQRQETQYF

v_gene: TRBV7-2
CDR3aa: CASSPWTEETQYF

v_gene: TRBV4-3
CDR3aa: CASSLGATSNYGYTF

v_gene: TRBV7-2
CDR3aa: CASSKDRVGVTEAFF

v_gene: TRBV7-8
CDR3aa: CASTREREVNQPQHF

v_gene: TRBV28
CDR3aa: CASSLYGRGDSYEQYF

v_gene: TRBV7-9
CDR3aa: CASSFQSSGNTIYF